This T cell receptor (beta chain) was retrieved from a study of identical twins. Broader study findings: Out-of-frame beta chain sequences displayed weaker excess sharing between twins.

A note on this clonotype: Its antigen is as yet unknown.

TCRdb redid the calling of the 5' RACE reads with MiXCR, one entry per CDR3 protein. This table holds about 700,000 distinct CDR3 sequences, 8.6% found once. The CDR3 consists of 16 residues. This sample was shared with a second study, whose subject was yellow fever vaccine responses in identical twins.

The material sequenced was PBMCs. The TCR was taken from a woman younger than 35 in good health. The J gene is TRBJ1-5, the V gene TRBV21-1. TRBV21-1 is assigned pseudogene status. The CDR3 here is CASSKVRERTAKPQHF. The CDR3 DNA sequence: TGTGCCAGCAGCAAAGTAAGGGAGAGAACAGCCAAGCCCCAGCATTTT.